This TCR beta chain was captured by sequencing in a study of cytomegalovirus exposure and HLA in healthy donors (dated by TCRdb to the late 2010s). In terms of the full investigation: An earlier analysis of 587 of the donors reported 276 Gb of sequence data and 117 million unique TCR beta sequences obtained from around 170 million T cells. Among around 400 genotyped donors of the cohort, an average of roughly 230,000 unique TCR beta nucleotide sequences was sequenced per donor, of which roughly 17% were non-productive. Roughly 310 gigabases of sequencing data and tens of millions of unique TCR sequences were included in an early release covering roughly 600 HLA-typed donors. All discovery cohort repertoires had been generated on a single sequencing platform. Rather than using new phenotypic data, the later analysis identified candidate immune exposures from TCR beta sequences and from how often those sequences occurred across donors. The genetic ancestry cluster associated with self-reported Caucasian donors included around 76% of the roughly 390 genotyped donors. To study patterns of TCR occurrence, a later analysis re-analyzed previously published TCR beta repertoires from under 750 donors and added high-resolution HLA genotyping. To decide whether each TCR beta V gene segment behaved as functional or pseudogenic, an earlier analysis of over 500 of the donors relied on high-throughput TCR beta sequencing. Alongside the repertoire data, information on donor age, sex, ethnicity and CMV serostatus was compiled. HLA typing covered class I and class II loci at four-digit resolution. The study combined high-throughput TCR immunosequencing, statistical association of individual TCRs with disease status, and machine learning to predict cytomegalovirus infection status. Because of strong linkage in the cohort, roughly five DR-DQ haplotypes were treated as single units for association and clustering. Along with the approximately 700-subject first cohort, a separate validation cohort of over 90 different subjects was used. Typing coverage differed by locus: A, B, C, DRB1 and DQB1 were typed in about 629-630 donors, DQA1 in roughly 510, DPA1 in some 570, and DPB1 in 450 to 490. A later genetic analysis used genome-wide SNP genotypes for about 65% of the 666 donors, treating that subset as a discovery cohort. The study was designed to test whether signatures of past pathogen exposure could be identified by cataloging public T cell receptors. The T cell repertoires of some 700 subjects were profiled by immunosequencing and related to cytomegalovirus serostatus.

CDR1 is given as LNHDA and CDR2 as SQIVND, both from the germline V gene (reference sequence). V was cut back by 5 bases and J by 5 bases, leaving a gap of 18 bases between them. From the cysteine through the phenylalanine, the CDR3 covers 15 amino acids. Here the CDR3 DNA is all that survives: 45 bases in frame from base 1. As for this clone: Its antigen target is currently unknown. Base-call qualities are not available, and no considerably larger clone is one nucleotide away.

Study-level results and caveats: Correlated functional status among segregating V segments might reflect linkage disequilibrium, but an unknown experimental factor could not be ruled out. The classifier was reported to diagnose cytomegalovirus status with high specificity and sensitivity in both the original cohort and the validation cohort. Presence/absence analyses assumed roughly uniform sequencing depth across donors, an assumption that may not hold. It was suggested by the authors that the approach could potentially be generalized to other disease states and immunological phenotypes. A few of the identified cytomegalovirus-associated TCR beta chains were confirmed in vitro to be specific for cytomegalovirus antigens. In a later analysis, most CMV-associated TCR beta chains were found to appear HLA-restricted, with HLA associations seemingly driven largely by CMV exposure. In a later analysis, HLA-associated TCR beta chains showed more clonal expansion and lower generation probabilities than non-associated chains that were equally common. A further reported finding was that TCR beta sequences accurately predicted the HLA-A and HLA-B alleles for most subjects in the first cohort. While some public TCRs were present in many individuals, most TCR sequences turned up only very rarely across donors. The only immune exposure information available for the cohort was CMV serostatus. Several of the top co-occurrence clusters appeared to be linked to parvovirus B19, influenza, CMV and Epstein-Barr virus, according to a later analysis. Some IMGT-functional V segments, including TRBV6-2 and TRBV6-3, could not be distinguished by the 87-base-pair reads and were therefore excluded. The earlier analysis of fewer than 750 of the donors excluded some 16 rarely observed V segments, including chromosome 9 orphons, because counts were too low. HLA typing was unavailable for some donors at each locus, so association tests used only the typed subset. When HLA alleles, especially DR and DQ, strongly co-occurred, attributing TCR associations to individual alleles was difficult. In an earlier analysis of under 600 of the donors, most TCR beta V segments were observed in productive rearrangements about 87% or about 30% of the time, broadly matching IMGT annotations. Only TCR beta chains were sequenced in this cohort, and the absence of alpha or paired-chain data limited detectable features. The study listed 150 to 200 TCR beta chains as associated with cytomegalovirus. A later analysis associated about 16,000 TCR beta sequences with specific HLA alleles at a false discovery rate of 0.05. A later analysis found that TCR association rates varied across HLA loci, with DRB1 alleles showing the most associated TCRs and HLA-C alleles the fewest. In a later genetic analysis, a missense DCLRE1C variant was associated with V-gene and J-gene trimming of TCR beta chains, and the association was replicated in an independent cohort. According to a later genetic analysis, donors in an Asian-associated ancestry cluster had fewer N-insertions in productive TCRs than the approximately 670-donor mean. A cluster of highly shared sequence variants was judged likely to be a technical artifact of the sequencing pipeline.

The cohort was made up of 666 healthy bone marrow donors. Cohort members were all nominally healthy when sampled, although unrecorded immune exposures were likely present. The donor tested CMV seronegative, placing the donor among the 352 seronegative members of the cohort. A peripheral blood sample was collected from each donor, and TCR beta sequencing was performed on peripheral blood mononuclear cells. The Qiagen DNeasy Blood Extraction Kit was used to extract genomic DNA from the blood cell samples. Library construction relied on the immunoSEQ multiplex PCR assay. The multiplex PCR relied on a mix of 60 forward primers for TCR Vbeta segments and 13 reverse primers for TCR Jbeta segments. The CDR3 region of rearranged TCR beta genes was amplified from genomic DNA with a multiplex PCR assay. The Illumina HiSeq System was used to sequence the amplified TCR beta libraries as 87-base-pair reads. Turning to the authors' computational methods: Across the 670 or so repertoires, a later analysis counted 80 million or so unique TCR beta chains, roughly 11 million of which were shared by at least two donors. Raw reads were error-corrected and collapsed into unique sequences with a nearest-neighbor algorithm that merged closely related sequences to remove PCR and sequencing errors. To assign V, D and J gene segments, CDR3 sequences were aligned to IMGT reference sequences. For a sequence to be retained, a match of at least six nucleotides was required to both a V gene segment and a J gene segment. A rearrangement counted as productive if the CDR3 had no stop codons and remained in frame with V and J, and every other rearrangement counted as non-productive. Following IMGT convention, CDR3 was defined as the stretch from the second conserved V-encoded cysteine up to the conserved J-encoded phenylalanine. The earlier analysis of 500 to 650 of the donors excluded any sequence lacking an unambiguous match to a single V gene segment. An earlier analysis of a few hundred of the donors called V segments functional above 56.7% productive rearrangements and segregating when the between-donor standard deviation exceeded 5%. To diagnose cytomegalovirus status from the catalog of TCR beta chain sequences, a statistical classification framework was built. V and J gene assignment, in a later analysis, came from comparing TCR nucleotide sequences with IMGT/GENE-DB human TR gene sequences. The TCRdist pipeline was used in a later analysis to assign CDR3 sequences and most-parsimonious VDJ recombination scenarios. A later analysis defined each TCR beta chain by its CDR3 amino acid sequence plus V-gene family, and excluded reads lacking a unique V-gene family. In a later analysis, nearly 600 highly shared, low-generation-probability nucleotide sequences were removed to address suspected cross-contamination and a sequencing artifact. In a later analysis, a clonal expansion index for each public chain was calculated from normalized within-repertoire ranks of inferred template counts. A later analysis computed generation probabilities with a VDJ recombination model fitted to out-of-frame rearrangements, and checked the results against IGoR. A later analysis scored TCR-TCR, TCR-HLA and TCR-CMV co-occurrence with hypergeometric tests, applying a repertoire-size bias correction to TCR pairs. A later analysis estimated false discovery rates by permuting HLA or CMV assignments 20 times. In a later analysis, co-occurring TCRs were grouped using DBSCAN, and TCRdist sequence similarity was added for clustering within HLA-allele-positive subsets. Repertoires with fewer than 30,000 or more than 120,000 public chains were left out of co-occurrence clustering, as were a handful of repertoires with anomalous nucleotide sharing. The table comes from immuneACCESS by way of TCRdb, which keeps in-frame sequences with V and J called. Part of the clones is missing from these tables; in studies checked, under half for an unresolved V gene and the rest for unknown reasons. For V, J and clone size, that table is used; D and trimming come from the DNA. The sample table shows 150,000 to 200,000 clones, and roughly 74% are seen once. The ten largest clones capture around 4.6% of the sample.

The sample taken for sequencing was PBMCs. The origin of this receptor is a male donor in good health and CMV-seronegative. Recombination joined TRBV19 with TRBJ1-1, with the D gene not confidently named. The bases read TGTGCCAGTAGTTCCGAGGAGGTCCCGGGGACTGAAGCTTTCTTT. This translates into CASSSEEVPGTEAFF.